This paragraph reports one T cell receptor beta chain. The germline V gene has CDR1 LNHDA and CDR2 SQIVND (reference sequence). This CDR3 is 14 amino acids long. Trimming left V 5 bases short and J 0 bases short, with 10 bases between. This sample stems from a study of blood T cell repertoires in COVID-19. Across the study: The United States, Italy and Spain provided the acute and convalescent COVID-19 samples.

The table came from immunoSEQ multiplex PCR; TCRdb's copy has only in-frame clones and leaves some out. Of about 200,000 clones in the sample, more than 70% are singletons; the top ten hold 5% to 7%. Sequences were obtained from PBMCs or T cells enriched from blood (not recorded which). The chain couples TRBV19 to TRBJ1-1; D unresolved. The sequence came from a man aged 35-49 years with acute COVID-19. The DNA for the CDR3 is TGTGCCAGTAGTCCCCAAGGAGTGAACACTGAAGCTTTCTTT. Translation gives CASSPQGVNTEAFF. Filled out from reference TRBV19 and TRBJ1-1, the complete variable domain reads DGGITQSPKYLFRKEGQNVTLSCEQNLNHDAMYWYRQDPGQGLRLIYYSQIVNDFQKGDIAEGYSVSREKKESFPLTVTSAQKNPTAFYLCASSPQGVNTEAFFGQGTRLTVV.